This is a list of T cell receptor beta chains from one sample in a study of control samples from healthy donors and cancer patients. Sequencing was performed with immunoSEQ multiplex PCR; in TCRdb, only in-frame clones are kept and a portion is missing. The data contain just under 150,000 clones, about 91% of them singletons. The sample taken for sequencing was blood. The receptors come from a man younger than 40 in good health. Each CDR3 is given with its conserved first and last residue. D genes are given only for firm matches. Rows may omit the clone size; those that give it use once, few, many or a size class.

>TRBJ2-7|15|-|TRBV4-2|-
TGTGCCAGCAGCCAAGATTTAGGGGAGACCTACGAGCAGTACTTC
CASSQDLGETYEQYF
>TRBJ1-5|14|-|TRBV9|-
TGTGCCAGCAGCGCCGGACTGCCAAATCAGCCCCAGCATTTT
CASSAGLPNQPQHF
>TRBJ2-3|15|-|TRBV6-4|TRBD2
TGTGCCAGCAGTGACACTAGCGGGGGGGCAGATACGCAGTATTTT
CASSDTSGGADTQYF
>TRBJ2-7|12|-|TRBV12-3/TRBV12-4|-
TGTGCCAGCAGTTTGGACGAATACGAGCAGTACTTC
CASSLDEYEQYF
>TRBJ2-2|16|-|TRBV5-1|-
TGCGCCAGCAGCTTGACGCAGGGGTGGTTATCCGGGGAGCTGTTTTTT
CASSLTQGWLSGELFF
>TRBJ1-6|14|-|TRBV19|-
TGTGCCAGTAGTATAGGACAGTATAATTCACCCCTCCACTTT
CASSIGQYNSPLHF
>TRBJ2-7|12|-|TRBV11-1|-
TGTGCCAGCAGCCTCGCGGACAGTGAGCAGTACTTC
CASSLADSEQYF
>TRBJ2-2|18|-|TRBV4-2|TRBD2
TGTGCCAGCAGCCCAGGCCATGCGGGGGGCTCAAACACCGGGGAGCTGTTTTTT
CASSPGHAGGSNTGELFF
>TRBJ1-2|14|-|TRBV27|-
TGTGCCAGCAGTTTAAAAACGGGTTGGGGCGGCTACACCTTC
CASSLKTGWGGYTF
>TRBJ2-7|11|-|TRBV5-1|-
TGCGCCAGCAGGCAAGGGAACGAGCAGTACTTC
CASRQGNEQYF
>TRBJ1-6|15|-|TRBV9|TRBD1
TGTGCCAGCAGCGCCCGACAGGGCACGAATTCACCCCTCCACTTT
CASSARQGTNSPLHF
>TRBJ1-5|15|-|TRBV15|-
TGTGCCACCAGCAGACGCAGGGAGGGGAATCAGCCCCAGCATTTT
CATSRRREGNQPQHF
>TRBJ2-6|18|-|TRBV30|TRBD1
TGTGCCTGGAGAACCGGGACAGTTTCAGAGACTGGGGCCAACGTCCTGACTTTC
CAWRTGTVSETGANVLTF
>TRBJ1-5|11|-|TRBV28|-
TGTGCCAGCAGTTTCTGGCAGGGGACACATTTT
CASSFWQGTHF
>TRBJ2-2|14|-|TRBV7-9|-
TGTGCCAGCAGTTCCGTGGGGAACACCGGGGAGCTGTTTTTT
CASSSVGNTGELFF
>TRBJ1-1|15|-|TRBV7-8|-
TGTGCCAGCAGCTTAGAGTCGGGGGCTTACACTGAAGCTTTCTTT
CASSLESGAYTEAFF
>TRBJ1-5|15|-|TRBV4-2|-
TGTGCCAGCAGCCAAGACGGCAGTAGGGATCAGCCCCAGCATTTT
CASSQDGSRDQPQHF
>TRBJ1-6|16|-|TRBV5-1|-
TGCGCCAGCAGCTTGGGCCAGGCCCTCGGTAATTCACCCCTCCACTTT
CASSLGQALGNSPLHF
>TRBJ2-1|13|once|TRBV18|-
TGTGCCAGCTCACCACCGGTCGAAAATGAGCAGTTCTTC
CASSPPVENEQFF
>TRBJ2-6|14|-|TRBV5-6|-
TGTGCCAGCAGCTTCACAGCTGGGGCCAACGTCCTGACTTTC
CASSFTAGANVLTF
>TRBJ1-3|14|-|TRBV11-2|-
TGTGCCAGCAGCTTAGTGGGATCTGGAAACACCATATATTTT
CASSLVGSGNTIYF
>TRBJ2-5|13|-|TRBV12-3/TRBV12-4|-
TGTGCCAGCAGCACGACTAGGCCCGAGACCCAGTACTTC
CASSTTRPETQYF
>TRBJ1-5|13|-|TRBV27|TRBD1
TGTGCCAGCAGTGCGGGACAGAATCAGCCCCAGCATTTT
CASSAGQNQPQHF
>TRBJ1-1|14|-|TRBV11-2|-
TGTGCCAGCAGCTTAACGTTCGGGGTCTCTGAAGCTTTCTTT
CASSLTFGVSEAFF
>TRBJ1-1|13|-|TRBV12-3/TRBV12-4|-
TGTGCCAGCAGTTTAACGACCAACACTGAAGCTTTCTTT
CASSLTTNTEAFF
>TRBJ2-1|16|-|TRBV28|-
TGTGCCAGCAGTTTCAGGGGGGTGGGCCCCTACAATGAGCAGTTCTTC
CASSFRGVGPYNEQFF
>TRBJ2-2|15|-|TRBV7-9|TRBD1
TGTGCCAGCAGCCCCGGGACAGGGTCTTACGGGGAGCTGTTTTTT
CASSPGTGSYGELFF
>TRBJ1-2|13|-|TRBV10-3|TRBD1
TGTGCCATGGGTACAGGGGGCAACTATGGCTACACCTTC
CAMGTGGNYGYTF
>TRBJ1-4|16|-|TRBV29-1|TRBD1
TGCAGCGTCTTACCGGGGGACAGGGAACCGCCAGAAAAACTGTTTTTT
CSVLPGDREPPEKLFF
>TRBJ1-2|15|-|TRBV7-9|-
TGTGCCAGCAGCTTGGGGGCACAGCTTCCCTATGGCTACACCTTC
CASSLGAQLPYGYTF
>TRBJ1-5|17|-|TRBV27|-
TGTGCCAGCAGGTTCGTCGGGGGGTTGGATAGCAATCAGCCCCAGCATTTT
CASRFVGGLDSNQPQHF
>TRBJ2-1|20|few|TRBV4-1|TRBD2
TGCGCCAGCAGCCAAGATCTATTTGGGCTAGCGGCTCGAACCGGGAATGAGCAGTTCTTC
CASSQDLFGLAARTGNEQFF
>TRBJ2-3|15|-|TRBV11-3|TRBD2
TGTGCCAGCAGCGCAGACGGGGGGGCCGGAGATACGCAGTATTTT
CASSADGGAGDTQYF
>TRBJ2-7|12|-|TRBV14|-
TGTGCCAGCAGCCAGGGGGTTAACGAGCAGTACTTC
CASSQGVNEQYF
>TRBJ1-2|15|-|TRBV7-9|TRBD1
TGTGCCAGCAGCCTCCTAGGGACAGGGGTACATGGCTACACCTTC
CASSLLGTGVHGYTF
>TRBJ1-4|11|-|TRBV29-1|-
TGCAGCGTTGAGGGGGTTGAAAAACTGTTTTTT
CSVEGVEKLFF
>TRBJ2-1|12|-|TRBV27|-
TGTGCCAGCAGTTTATCAGGAGGTGAGCAGTTCTTC
CASSLSGGEQFF
>TRBJ2-1|13|-|TRBV27|TRBD1
TGTGCCAGCAGGAGACAGGGGGCGAGTGAGCAGTTCTTC
CASRRQGASEQFF
>TRBJ1-2|15|-|TRBV2|-
TGTGCCAGCAGTGAAGGACTCAGGCTTAACTATGGCTACACCTTC
CASSEGLRLNYGYTF
>TRBJ2-5|14|-|TRBV7-3|TRBD2
TGTGCCAGCAGCTTACGGGGGGGGGCGGAGACCCAGTACTTC
CASSLRGGAETQYF
>TRBJ1-3|18|few|TRBV14|-
TGTGCCAGCAGCCAAGAGTGGGGCAGGCCTGTCTCTGGAAACACCATATATTTT
CASSQEWGRPVSGNTIYF
>TRBJ2-2|16|-|TRBV11-2|TRBD1
TGTGCCAGCAGGCAGTACAGGGGGCGCGACACCGGGGAGCTGTTTTTT
CASRQYRGRDTGELFF
>TRBJ1-6|14|-|TRBV20-1|-
TGCAGTGCTAGTATGGGGGAAAGTAATTCACCCCTCCACTTT
CSASMGESNSPLHF
>TRBJ1-4|12|-|TRBV4-1|-
TGCGCCAGCGGTGAAGCTGGCGAAAAACTGTTTTTT
CASGEAGEKLFF
>TRBJ2-7|15|-|TRBV15|TRBD2
TGTGCCACCGGCGCTAGCGGGGGGGCCAGTGACGAGCAGTACTTC
CATGASGGASDEQYF
>TRBJ2-7|14|-|TRBV19|-
TGTGCCAGTAGTATAGATTCGGATACCTACGAGCAGTACTTC
CASSIDSDTYEQYF
>TRBJ2-7|16|-|TRBV7-8|TRBD1
TGTGCCAGCAGCTTAGCGCCGACAGGGACCTCGAACGAGCAGTACTTC
CASSLAPTGTSNEQYF
>TRBJ2-7|11|-|TRBV20-1|-
TGCAGTGCTAGGTATCCCTACGAGCAGTACTTC
CSARYPYEQYF
>TRBJ1-1|15|-|TRBV27|-
TGTGCCAGCTATGGCGGGGAGGCGATGAACACTGAAGCTTTCTTT
CASYGGEAMNTEAFF